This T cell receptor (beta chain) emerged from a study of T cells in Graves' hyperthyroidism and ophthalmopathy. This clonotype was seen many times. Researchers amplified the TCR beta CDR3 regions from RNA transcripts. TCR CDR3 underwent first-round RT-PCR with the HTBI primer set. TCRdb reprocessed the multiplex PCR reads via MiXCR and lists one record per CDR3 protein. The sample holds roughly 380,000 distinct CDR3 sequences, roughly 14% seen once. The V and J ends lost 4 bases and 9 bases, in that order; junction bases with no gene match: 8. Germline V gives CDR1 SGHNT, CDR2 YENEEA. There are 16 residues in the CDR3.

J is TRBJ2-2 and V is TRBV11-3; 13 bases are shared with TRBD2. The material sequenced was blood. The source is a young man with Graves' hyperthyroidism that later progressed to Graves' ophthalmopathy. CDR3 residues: CASSYRTSGGGRELFF. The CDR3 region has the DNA TGTGCCAGCAGCTACAGGACTAGCGGGGGAGGGAGGGAGCTGTTTTTT.